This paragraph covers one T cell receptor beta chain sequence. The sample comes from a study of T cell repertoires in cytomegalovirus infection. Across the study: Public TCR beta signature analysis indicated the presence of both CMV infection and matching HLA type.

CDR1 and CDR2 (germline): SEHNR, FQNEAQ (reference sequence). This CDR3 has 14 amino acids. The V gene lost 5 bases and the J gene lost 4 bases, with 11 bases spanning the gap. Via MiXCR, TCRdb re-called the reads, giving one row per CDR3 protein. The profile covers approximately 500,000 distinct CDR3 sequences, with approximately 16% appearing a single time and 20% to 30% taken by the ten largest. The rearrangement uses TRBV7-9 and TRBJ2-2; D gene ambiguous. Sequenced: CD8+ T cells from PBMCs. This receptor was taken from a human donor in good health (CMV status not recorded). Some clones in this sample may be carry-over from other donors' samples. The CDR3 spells CASSLLSPTGELFF. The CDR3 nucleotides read TGTGCCAGCAGCCTCCTCAGCCCCACCGGGGAGCTGTTTTTT.